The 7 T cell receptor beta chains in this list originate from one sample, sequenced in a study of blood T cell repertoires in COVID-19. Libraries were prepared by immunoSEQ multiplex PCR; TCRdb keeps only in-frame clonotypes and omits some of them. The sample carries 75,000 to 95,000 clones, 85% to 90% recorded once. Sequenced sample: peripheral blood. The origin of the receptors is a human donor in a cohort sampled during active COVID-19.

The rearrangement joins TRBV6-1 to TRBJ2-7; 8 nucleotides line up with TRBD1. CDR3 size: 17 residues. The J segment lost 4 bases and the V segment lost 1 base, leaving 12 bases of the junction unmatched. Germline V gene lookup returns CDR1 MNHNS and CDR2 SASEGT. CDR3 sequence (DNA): TGTGCCAGCAGTGAAGGCCGGGACAGGCTGGGGGTTTACGAGCAGTACTTC. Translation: CASSEGRDRLGVYEQYF.

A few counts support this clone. The CDR3: CASRPGTMDTIYF. The CDR3 DNA sequence: TGTGCCAGCAGACCCGGGACAATGGACACCATATATTTT. The chain employs TRBV3-1 (or the pseudogene TRBV3-2) and TRBJ1-3, with a tentative D call TRBD1 (6 bases). Germline CDR1 and CDR2: LGHDT and YNNKEL (reference sequence). This CDR3 comprises 13 residues. Trimming removed 6 bases at V and 8 bases at J, with 14 bases between.

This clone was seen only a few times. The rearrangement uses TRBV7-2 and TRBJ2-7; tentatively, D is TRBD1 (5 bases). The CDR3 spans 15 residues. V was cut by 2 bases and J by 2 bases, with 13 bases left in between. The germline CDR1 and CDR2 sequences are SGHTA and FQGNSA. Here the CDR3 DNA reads TGTGCCAGCAGCTTAAGGCTGCAGGGCCCCTACGAGCAGTACTTC. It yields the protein CASSLRLQGPYEQYF.

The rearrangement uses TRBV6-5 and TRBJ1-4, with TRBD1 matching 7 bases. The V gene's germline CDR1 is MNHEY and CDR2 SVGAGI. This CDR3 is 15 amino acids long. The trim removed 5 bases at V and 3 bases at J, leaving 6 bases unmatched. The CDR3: CASSPRTGSNEKLFF. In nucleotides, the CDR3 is TGTGCCAGCAGTCCCCGGACAGGTTCTAATGAAAAACTGTTTTTT.

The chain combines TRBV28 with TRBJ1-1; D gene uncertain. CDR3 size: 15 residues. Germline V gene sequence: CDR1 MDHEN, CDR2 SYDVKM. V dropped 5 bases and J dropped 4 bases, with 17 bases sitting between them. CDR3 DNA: TGTGCCAGCAGTCCCGCCCAGATTTTCTTCACTGAAGCTTTCTTT. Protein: CASSPAQIFFTEAFF.

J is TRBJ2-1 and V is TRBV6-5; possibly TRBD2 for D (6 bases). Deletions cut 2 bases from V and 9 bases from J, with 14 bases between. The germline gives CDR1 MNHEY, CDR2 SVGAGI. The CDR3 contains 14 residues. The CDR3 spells CASSYDSGVGEQFF. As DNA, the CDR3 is TGTGCCAGCAGTTACGATTCGGGAGTAGGTGAGCAGTTCTTC.

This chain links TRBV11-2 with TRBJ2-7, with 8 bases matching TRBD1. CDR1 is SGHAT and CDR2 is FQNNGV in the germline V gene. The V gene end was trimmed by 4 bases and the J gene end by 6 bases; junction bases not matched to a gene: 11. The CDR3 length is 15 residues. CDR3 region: CASSSVQGGSGEQYF. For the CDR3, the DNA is TGTGCCAGCAGCTCTGTACAGGGGGGATCGGGCGAGCAGTACTTC.